This is a list of T cell receptor beta chains from one sample in a study of molecular identifiers for immune sequencing clone quantification. TCRdb fed the PCR reads into MiXCR, producing one record per CDR3 protein. The sample yields about 300,000 distinct CDR3 sequences, roughly 23% seen once. Sequencing was done on a sample of naive CD8+ T cells from blood, with Jurkat cell RNA spiked in. These receptors all stem from a human donor in good health. Some libraries in this study had Jurkat cell RNA spiked in. CDR3s include the opening cysteine and the closing phenylalanine or tryptophan. The D gene is left open where the match is weak. Rows give clone size only sometimes, using once, few, many, or a class for an expanded clone.

j_gene	d_gene	v_gene	abundance	CDR3nt	CDR3aa
TRBJ2-1	TRBD2	TRBV12-3/TRBV12-4	many	TGTGCCAGCAACCAGGGACTATACAATGAGCAGTTCTTC	CASNQGLYNEQFF
TRBJ2-3	TRBD1	TRBV11-2	-	TGTGCCAGCAGCTTATGGGACAGCGCTAGCACAGATACGCAGTATTTT	CASSLWDSASTDTQYF
TRBJ2-1	-	TRBV29-1	many	TGCAGCGTGGACCCCCGGGACGAAACCTACAATGAGCAGTTCTTC	CSVDPRDETYNEQFF
TRBJ2-1	-	TRBV19	many	TGTGCCAGTAGTCCAGCACGGAATGAGCAGTTCTTC	CASSPARNEQFF
TRBJ1-1	TRBD1	TRBV7-9	-	TGTGCCAGCAGCTTAGTAGCGATATACGGGACAGGGGGCCGGGAAGCTTTCTTT	CASSLVAIYGTGGREAFF
TRBJ2-5	-	TRBV12-3/TRBV12-4	many	TGTGCCAGCAGTAGGCCTTTAACCTGGACCCAGTACTTC	CASSRPLTWTQYF
TRBJ2-2	-	TRBV18	few	TGTGCCAGCTCACCGCCGCTCCAGGGGACGGGGGAGCTGTTTTTT	CASSPPLQGTGELFF
TRBJ2-7	TRBD2	TRBV4-2	-	TGTGCCAGCAGCCAAGCCATTCCAGCGGGAGGGTCCTCCTACGAGCAGTACTTC	CASSQAIPAGGSSYEQYF
TRBJ2-3	-	TRBV6-2/TRBV6-3	-	TGTGCCAGCAGTTACTGGAGCACAGATACGCAGTATTTT	CASSYWSTDTQYF
TRBJ1-1	-	TRBV6-5	many	TGTGCCAGCAGTTACGCAGAAAACACTGAAGCTTTCTTT	CASSYAENTEAFF
TRBJ1-1	-	TRBV13	many	TGTGCCAGCAGCTTTTGGATGGATAGGAACACTGAAGCTTTCTTT	CASSFWMDRNTEAFF
TRBJ2-7	-	TRBV5-6	many	TGTGCCAGCAGTCGAGGTCCTGGGACCTACGAGCAGTACTTC	CASSRGPGTYEQYF
TRBJ2-2	-	TRBV28	many	TGTGCCAGCAGTTTAGTGGGGCTAACCGGGGAGCTGTTTTTT	CASSLVGLTGELFF
TRBJ2-3	TRBD2	TRBV29-1	many	TGCAGCGTTGGGGGTACGGGGGGGCAGATTCAAGATACGCAGTATTTT	CSVGGTGGQIQDTQYF
TRBJ2-7	-	TRBV30	few	TGTGCCTGGAGTAACAGATATTACGAGCAGTACTTC	CAWSNRYYEQYF
TRBJ1-5	-	TRBV6-2/TRBV6-3	-	TGTGCCAGCACCCCACCGGGTTACCAGCCCCAGCATTTT	CASTPPGYQPQHF
TRBJ2-2	TRBD2	TRBV20-1	-	TGCAGTGCTAGAGATCTAGCGGGGGTCACCGGGGAGCTGTTTTTT	CSARDLAGVTGELFF
TRBJ1-1	-	TRBV20-1	many	TGCAGTGCTAGAGACCCGGATACTCAGGGAGGTACTGAAGCTTTCTTT	CSARDPDTQGGTEAFF
TRBJ1-1	TRBD1	TRBV27	few	TGTGCCAGCAGTGCGCGACAGGGAATGAACACTGAAGCTTTCTTT	CASSARQGMNTEAFF
TRBJ2-1	-	TRBV6-5	many	TGTGCCAGCAGTTACGGGAGCTCCTACAATGAGCAGTTCTTC	CASSYGSSYNEQFF
TRBJ2-7	TRBD2	TRBV12-3/TRBV12-4	-	TGTGCCAGCAGTTCCGCCGGGACTAGCGACAGTGAGCAGTACTTC	CASSSAGTSDSEQYF
TRBJ2-7	TRBD2	TRBV27	many	TGTGCCAGCAGTTCTCTCGCGGGGGGCAGGCAGCAGTACTTC	CASSSLAGGRQQYF
TRBJ1-1	TRBD1	TRBV12-5	many	TGTGCTAGTGGTTCCCCAACAGGGGCGGGCACTGAAGCTTTCTTT	CASGSPTGAGTEAFF
TRBJ2-6	-	TRBV27	many	TGTGCCAGCACCGGCTCTGGGGCCAACGTCCTGACTTTC	CASTGSGANVLTF